This T cell receptor beta chain was documented in a study of T-cell memory formation after mild COVID-19. The wider study: TCR clusters were mostly donor specific. Broader study findings: In pre-infection memory, a portion of responding clones appeared, which suggested that cross-reactive memory joined.

This CDR3 is 17 amino acids long. The V gene's germline CDR1 is SGHRS and CDR2 YFSETQ. Trimming left V 4 bases short and J 0 bases short, with 16 bases between. TCRdb re-analysed the 5' RACE reads in MiXCR, keeping a single row per CDR3 protein. The repertoire holds fewer than 650,000 distinct CDR3 sequences, with around a sixth as singletons. This clonotype was seen a few times. Its specificity is not known. This chain uses TRBV5-1 with TRBJ2-2; unclear D gene. Material for sequencing was PBMCs or a T cell subset sorted from them (not recorded which). This clonotype was sampled from an adult woman who had mild COVID-19 (a few samples of this study predate the infection). Cell type and time point are not known. CDR3 nucleotides: TGCGCCAGCAGCCCTGTGTTTGGCTTCGCGAACACCGGGGAGCTGTTTTTT. Amino acid sequence: CASSPVFGFANTGELFF.